What follows is one T cell receptor (beta chain) and its context. At one boundary the junction diverges from the germline segment, which might be a read error. This entry is derived from a study of blood T cell repertoires in COVID-19. Study at large: Samples of COVID-19 (acute and convalescent) were obtained from the United States, Italy and Spain. Sources were T cells, B-cell-depleted T cells, or PBMCs; the material itself was cDNA or gDNA.

Patients at the Seattle site were enrolled during active infection and followed longitudinally. Germline-derived CDR1 and CDR2 are MNHEY and SVGAGI. This CDR3 has 14 residues. The authors' processing: Cell counts per sample came from amplifying reference gene primers. Measured with immunoSEQ multiplex PCR; TCRdb has only the in-frame clones, and not every one. The DNA was the basis for D and trimming; V, J and clone size are from that table. The data contain over 200,000 clones, 90% of them singletons. The sample taken for sequencing was peripheral blood. This receptor was obtained from a young man with COVID-19, enrolled during active disease. The V gene is TRBV6-5, the J gene TRBJ1-3, with TRBD1 as a possible D gene (6 bases). CDR3 in DNA: TGTGCCAGCAGTTCGGCAGGGGCGCCAAACGCCATATATTTT. It specifies CASSSAGAPNAIYF.